This TCR beta chain emerged from a study of T cell repertoires in cytomegalovirus infection. Findings and caveats of the study: Dominant in the ex vivo response were TCR beta clonotypes restricted by HLA-C and specific for CMV.

Germline lookup yields CDR1 GTSNPN and CDR2 SVGIG (reference sequence). This CDR3 has 14 residues. V was clipped by 8 bases and J by 5 bases, with 21 bases between them. TCRdb passed the reads through MiXCR, listing each CDR3 protein once. The table records 450,000 to 600,000 distinct CDR3 sequences, roughly a third of them present only once. Concerning this clonotype: Its specificity is unknown.

The chain carries TRBV30 and TRBJ2-5; D may be TRBD1 (8 bases). The sequence came from a human donor in good health (CMV status not recorded). Some clones in this sample may be carry-over from other donors' samples. This specimen consisted of cultured PBMCs, obtained from culture after CMV antigen stimulation. CDR3 nucleotide sequence: TGTGCCCAAGGACAGGGAGGGGTTGGGGAGACCCAGTACTTC. This translates into CAQGQGGVGETQYF.